This T cell receptor beta chain was observed in a study of blood T cell repertoires in COVID-19. In the study overall: The United States, Italy and Spain supplied acute and convalescent COVID-19 samples. The analysed material was cDNA or gDNA that came from T cells, B-cell-depleted T cells, or PBMCs.

Methods used by the authors: Scientists estimated how many nucleated cells there were by amplifying reference gene primers. Measured with immunoSEQ multiplex PCR; TCRdb has only the in-frame clones, and not every one. Clone size and the V and J calls come from that table; the DNA yielded D and trimming. The table lists approximately 100,000 clones, roughly 86% of them singletons. Germline CDR1 reads LNHNV; CDR2 reads YYDKDF (reference sequence). Trimming took off 0 bases at V and 4 bases at J, with 15 bases between the two ends. The CDR3 contains 16 residues. This sequence joins TRBV15 and TRBJ1-1; possibly TRBD1 for D (6 bases). The source of this sequence is a woman in her 30s with acute or convalescent COVID-19. Material for sequencing was peripheral blood. The CDR3 DNA reads as TGTGCCACCAGCAGAGATCCCGGGGGGCGGGGCACTGAAGCTTTCTTT. Translation: CATSRDPGGRGTEAFF. The full variable domain, in which reference TRBV15 and TRBJ1-1 provide the parts outside the CDR3, is DAMVIQNPRYQVTQFGKPVTLSCSQTLNHNVMYWYQQKSSQAPKLLFHYYDKDFNNEADTPDNFQSRRPNTSFCFLDIRSPGLGDTAMYLCATSRDPGGRGTEAFFGQGTRLTVV.